This TCR beta chain derives from a study of beta chain bispecific antibodies for T cell cancers. Study-level background: Sequenced cells survived coculture with leukemia lines plus bispecific antibodies.

This clonotype came up many times. Antigen: not known. Blood mononuclear cells were expanded for roughly 3 days using either OKT3 anti-CD3 antibody or CD3/CD28 beads. TCRdb ran MiXCR on the 5' RACE reads and lists one entry per CDR3 protein. This sample has about 20,000 distinct CDR3 sequences, with more than 2% found just once. Study outcomes and limitations: An anti-TRBV5-5 antibody cross-reacts with the highly similar TRBV5-6. Versus anti-CD19, anti-TRBV12 exposure cut the TRBV12-3 share of TRBV signal by under 99%. Normal T cells contributed less of the targeted TRBV signal than the leukemia cells did.

CDR1 is SEHNR, CDR2 FQNEAQ, per germline (reference sequence). This CDR3 has 17 residues. The ends were cut back, 1 base at V and 10 bases at J, with 20 bases in the middle. The material sequenced was healthy donor T cells cultured with leukemia cells, taken from a culture containing a bispecific antibody targeting TCR Vbeta12. The chain has TRBV7-9 and TRBJ1-6; D gene uncertain. The TCR comes from a human donor in good health. Some clones in this sample may be carry-over from other donors' samples. CDR3 in DNA: TGTGCCAGCAGCTTAGAGGCGTGGGAATCAACACGGTCACCCCTCCACTTT. Protein sequence: CASSLEAWESTRSPLHF.